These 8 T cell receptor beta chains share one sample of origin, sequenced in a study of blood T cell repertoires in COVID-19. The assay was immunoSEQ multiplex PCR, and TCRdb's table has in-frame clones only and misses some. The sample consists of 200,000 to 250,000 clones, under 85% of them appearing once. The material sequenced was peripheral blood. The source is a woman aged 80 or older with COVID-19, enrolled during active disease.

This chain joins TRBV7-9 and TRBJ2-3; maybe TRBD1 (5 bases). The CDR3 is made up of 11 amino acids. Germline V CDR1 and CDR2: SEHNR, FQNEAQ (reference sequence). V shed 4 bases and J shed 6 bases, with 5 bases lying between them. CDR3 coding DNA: TGTGCCAGCAGCTACAGGGATACGCAGTATTTT. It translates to CASSYRDTQYF.

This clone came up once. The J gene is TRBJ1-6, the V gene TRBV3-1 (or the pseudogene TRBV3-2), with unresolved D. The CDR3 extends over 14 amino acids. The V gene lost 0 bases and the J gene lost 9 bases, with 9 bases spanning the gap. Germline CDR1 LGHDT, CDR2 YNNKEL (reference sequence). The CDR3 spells CASSQDPGSSPLHF. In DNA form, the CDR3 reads TGTGCCAGCAGCCAAGATCCGGGTTCTTCACCCCTCCACTTT.

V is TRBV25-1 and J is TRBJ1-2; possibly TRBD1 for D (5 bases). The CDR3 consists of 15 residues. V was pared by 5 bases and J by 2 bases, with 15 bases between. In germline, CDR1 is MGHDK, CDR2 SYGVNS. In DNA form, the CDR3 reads TGTGCCAGCAGTCCCCCGGACAAGCCCAACTATGGCTACACCTTC. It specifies CASSPPDKPNYGYTF.

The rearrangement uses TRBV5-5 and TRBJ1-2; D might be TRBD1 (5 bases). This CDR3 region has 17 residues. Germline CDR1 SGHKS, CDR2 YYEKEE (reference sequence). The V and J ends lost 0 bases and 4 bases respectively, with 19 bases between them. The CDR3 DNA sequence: TGTGCCAGCAGCTTGGACTCCGGGACGGTGGGAGGCTATGGCTACACCTTC. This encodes CASSLDSGTVGGYGYTF.

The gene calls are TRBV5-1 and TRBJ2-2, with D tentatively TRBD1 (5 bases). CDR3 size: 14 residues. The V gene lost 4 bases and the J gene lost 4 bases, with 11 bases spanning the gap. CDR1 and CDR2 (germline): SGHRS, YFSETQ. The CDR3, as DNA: TGCGCCAGCAGCCCAGACAGACGCACCGGGGAGCTGTTTTTT. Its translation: CASSPDRRTGELFF.

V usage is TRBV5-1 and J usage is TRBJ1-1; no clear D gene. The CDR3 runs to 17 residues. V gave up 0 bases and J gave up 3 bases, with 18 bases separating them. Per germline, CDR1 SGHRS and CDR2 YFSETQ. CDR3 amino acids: CASSLGPRSVPDTEAFF. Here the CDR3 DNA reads TGCGCCAGCAGCTTGGGGCCGAGGAGCGTCCCGGACACTGAAGCTTTCTTT.

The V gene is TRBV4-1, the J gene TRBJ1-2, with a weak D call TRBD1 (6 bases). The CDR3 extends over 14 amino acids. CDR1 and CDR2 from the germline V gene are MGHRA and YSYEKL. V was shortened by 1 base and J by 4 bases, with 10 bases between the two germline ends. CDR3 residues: CASSQVEGVYGYTF. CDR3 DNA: TGCGCCAGCAGCCAAGTTGAGGGGGTCTATGGCTACACCTTC.

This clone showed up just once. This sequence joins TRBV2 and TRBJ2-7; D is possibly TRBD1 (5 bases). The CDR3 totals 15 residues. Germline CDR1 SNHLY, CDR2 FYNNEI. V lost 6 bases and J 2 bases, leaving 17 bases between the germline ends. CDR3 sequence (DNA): TGTGCCAGCAGGCCAAACCGACAGATAACCTACGAGCAGTACTTC. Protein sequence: CASRPNRQITYEQYF.